This T cell receptor beta chain was obtained from a study of blood T cell repertoires in COVID-19. Study-level information: Spain, Italy and the United States supplied samples that represented acute and convalescent COVID-19. Sources were T cells, B-cell-depleted T cells, or PBMCs; the material itself was cDNA or gDNA.

In the authors' methods: Amplified reference gene primers provided the basis for estimating nucleated cell counts. The repertoire was sequenced with immunoSEQ multiplex PCR; TCRdb's copy has only in-frame clones and lacks some. That table gives V, J and clone size, and the DNA gave D and trimming. The profile covers some 110,000 clones, with under 80% appearing a single time and around 2.5% taken by the ten largest. CDR1 is MNHNY and CDR2 is SVGAGI in the germline V gene (reference sequence). The CDR3 consists of 11 residues. V lost 10 bases and J lost 3, with 6 bases in between. The source material was peripheral blood. The chain joins TRBV6-6 to TRBJ2-2; D is unresolved. The clonotype originates from a man aged 45-60 years with acute or convalescent COVID-19. CDR3 DNA sequence: TGTGCCATCTACCACACCGGGGAGCTGTTTTTT. Translation gives CAIYHTGELFF.